This T cell receptor beta chain was captured by sequencing in a study of cytomegalovirus exposure and HLA in healthy donors. Primers included in the PCR were 60 Vbeta and 13 Jbeta primers. Authors' methods: There were some 87 million unique TCR beta chains by a later count, and some 11 million of them were shared. Sequencing was performed with immunoSEQ multiplex PCR; in TCRdb, only in-frame clones are kept and a portion is missing. V and J calls and clone size are as listed in that table; D and trimming were resolved from the DNA. The sample holds some 200,000 clones, less than 80% seen once. V shed 1 base and J shed 2 bases, with 18 bases lying between them. The CDR3 has 17 residues. Germline V gene sequence: CDR1 SGHNT, CDR2 YYREEE (reference sequence). Points on this clone: Antigen unknown.

Findings and limits, study-wide: TCR beta V- and J-gene trimming was later associated with a missense DCLRE1C variant.

The sample comprised PBMCs. This receptor was identified in a girl aged 2 to 9 in good health and CMV-seronegative. The chain links TRBV5-4 to TRBJ1-2; a weak D match, TRBD1 (6 bases). The CDR3 coding sequence is TGTGCCAGCAGCTTGCCCCTGGGGCAGGGGAGAAACTATGGCTACACCTTC. Translating gives CASSLPLGQGRNYGYTF.